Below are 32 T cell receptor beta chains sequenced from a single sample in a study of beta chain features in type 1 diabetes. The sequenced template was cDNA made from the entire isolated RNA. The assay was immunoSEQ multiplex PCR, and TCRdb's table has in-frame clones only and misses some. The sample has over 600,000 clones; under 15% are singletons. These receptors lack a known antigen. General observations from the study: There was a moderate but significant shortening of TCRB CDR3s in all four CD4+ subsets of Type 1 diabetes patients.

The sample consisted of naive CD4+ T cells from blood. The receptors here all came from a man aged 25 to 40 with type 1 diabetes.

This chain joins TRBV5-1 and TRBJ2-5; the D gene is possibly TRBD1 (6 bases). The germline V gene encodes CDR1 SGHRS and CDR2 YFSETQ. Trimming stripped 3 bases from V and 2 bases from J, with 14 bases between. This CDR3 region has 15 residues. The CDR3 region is CASSYRDIPQETQYF. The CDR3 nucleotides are TGCGCCAGCAGCTACCGGGACATTCCTCAAGAGACCCAGTACTTC.

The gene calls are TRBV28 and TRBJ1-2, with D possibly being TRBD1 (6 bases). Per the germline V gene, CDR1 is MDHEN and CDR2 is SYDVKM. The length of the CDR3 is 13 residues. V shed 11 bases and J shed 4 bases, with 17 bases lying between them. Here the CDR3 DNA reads TGTGCCGGGAGCGAAGGACAGACCTATGGCTACACCTTC. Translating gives CAGSEGQTYGYTF.

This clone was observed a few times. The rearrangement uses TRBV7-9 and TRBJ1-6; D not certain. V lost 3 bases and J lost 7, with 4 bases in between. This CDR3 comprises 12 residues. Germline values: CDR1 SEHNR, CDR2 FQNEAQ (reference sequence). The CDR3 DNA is TGTGCCAGCAGCTTCCCCAATTCACCCCTCCACTTT. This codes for CASSFPNSPLHF.

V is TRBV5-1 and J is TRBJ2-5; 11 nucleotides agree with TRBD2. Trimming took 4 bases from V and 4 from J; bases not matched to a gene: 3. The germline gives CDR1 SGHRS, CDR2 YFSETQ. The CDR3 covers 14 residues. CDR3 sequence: CASSPLAGGETQYF. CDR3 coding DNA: TGCGCCAGCAGCCCGCTAGCGGGGGGAGAGACCCAGTACTTC. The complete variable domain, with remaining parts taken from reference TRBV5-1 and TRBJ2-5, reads KAGVTQTPRYLIKTRGQQVTLSCSPISGHRSVSWYQQTPGQGLQFLFEYFSETQRNKGNFPGRFSGRQFSNSRSEMNVSTLELGDSALYLCASSPLAGGETQYFGPGTRLLVL.

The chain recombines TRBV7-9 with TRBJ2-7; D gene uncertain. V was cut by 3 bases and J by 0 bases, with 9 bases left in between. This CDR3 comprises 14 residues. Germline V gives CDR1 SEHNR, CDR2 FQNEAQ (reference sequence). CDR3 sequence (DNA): TGTGCCAGCAGCTTGGCCGCAGTCTCCTACGAGCAGTACTTC. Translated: CASSLAAVSYEQYF.

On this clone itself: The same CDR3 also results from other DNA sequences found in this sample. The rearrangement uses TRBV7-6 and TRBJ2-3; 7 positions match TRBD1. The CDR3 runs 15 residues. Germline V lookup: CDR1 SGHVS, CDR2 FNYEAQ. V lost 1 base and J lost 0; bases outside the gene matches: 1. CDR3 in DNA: TGTGCCAGCAGCTTAGGACAGGGTAGCACAGATACGCAGTATTTT. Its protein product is CASSLGQGSTDTQYF.

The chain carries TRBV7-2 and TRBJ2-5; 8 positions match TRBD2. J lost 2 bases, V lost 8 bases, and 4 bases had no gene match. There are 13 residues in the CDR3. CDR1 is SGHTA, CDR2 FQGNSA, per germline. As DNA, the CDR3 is TGTGCCAGCGCGGGGGGATGGCAAGAGACCCAGTACTTC. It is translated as CASAGGWQETQYF.

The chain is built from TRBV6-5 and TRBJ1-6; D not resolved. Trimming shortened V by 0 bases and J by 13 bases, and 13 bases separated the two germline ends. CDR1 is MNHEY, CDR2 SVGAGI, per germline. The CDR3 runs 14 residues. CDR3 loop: CASSYSVPPVPLHF. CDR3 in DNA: TGTGCCAGCAGTTACTCGGTGCCTCCCGTGCCCCTCCACTTT.

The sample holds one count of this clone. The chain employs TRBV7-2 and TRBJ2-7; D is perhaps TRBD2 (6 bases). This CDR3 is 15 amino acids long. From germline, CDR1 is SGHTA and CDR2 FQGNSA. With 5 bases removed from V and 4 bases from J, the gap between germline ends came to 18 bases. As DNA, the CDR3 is TGTGCCAGCAGCATACCTGGGAGGTCCTCATACGAGCAGTACTTC. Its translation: CASSIPGRSSYEQYF.

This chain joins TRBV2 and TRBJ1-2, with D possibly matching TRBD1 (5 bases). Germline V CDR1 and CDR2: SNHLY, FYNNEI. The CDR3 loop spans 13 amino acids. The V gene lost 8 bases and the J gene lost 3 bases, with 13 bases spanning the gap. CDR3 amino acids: CASLPQGYYGYTF. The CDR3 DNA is TGTGCCAGCTTACCTCAGGGATACTATGGCTACACCTTC.

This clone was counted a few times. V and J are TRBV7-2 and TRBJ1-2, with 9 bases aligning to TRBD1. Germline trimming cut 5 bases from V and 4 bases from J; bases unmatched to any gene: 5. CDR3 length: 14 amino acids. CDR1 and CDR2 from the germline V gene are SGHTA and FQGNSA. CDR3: CASSKKQGAYGYTF. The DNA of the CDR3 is TGTGCCAGCAGCAAAAAACAGGGGGCCTATGGCTACACCTTC. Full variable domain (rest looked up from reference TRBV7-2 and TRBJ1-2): GAGVSQSPSNKVTEKGKDVELRCDPISGHTALYWYRQSLGQGLEFLIYFQGNSAPDKSGLPSDRFSAERTGGSVSTLTIQRTQQEDSAVYLCASSKKQGAYGYTFGSGTRLTVV.

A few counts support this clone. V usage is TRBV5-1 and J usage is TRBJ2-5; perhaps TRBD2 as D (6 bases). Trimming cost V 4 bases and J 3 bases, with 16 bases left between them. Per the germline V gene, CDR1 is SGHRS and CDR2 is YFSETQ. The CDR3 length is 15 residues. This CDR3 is CASSPAGTGEETQYF. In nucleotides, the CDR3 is TGCGCCAGCAGCCCTGCGGGGACTGGCGAAGAGACCCAGTACTTC.

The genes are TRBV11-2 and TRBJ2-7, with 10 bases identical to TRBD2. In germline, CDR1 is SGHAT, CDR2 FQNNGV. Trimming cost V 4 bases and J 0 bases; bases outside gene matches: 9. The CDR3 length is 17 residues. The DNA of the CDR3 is TGTGCCAGCAGCTCTGCGGGAGCGGGGGGGCTCTCCTACGAGCAGTACTTC. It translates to CASSSAGAGGLSYEQYF. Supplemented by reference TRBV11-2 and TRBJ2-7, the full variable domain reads EAGVAQSPRYKIIEKRQSVAFWCNPISGHATLYWYQQILGQGPKLLIQFQNNGVVDDSQLPKDRFSAERLKGVDSTLKIQPAKLEDSAVYLCASSSAGAGGLSYEQYFGPGTRLTVT.

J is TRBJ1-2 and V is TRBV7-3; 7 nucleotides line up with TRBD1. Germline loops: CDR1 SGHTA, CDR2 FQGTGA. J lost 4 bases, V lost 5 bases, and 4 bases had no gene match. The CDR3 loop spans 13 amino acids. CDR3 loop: CASSPGQIYGYTF. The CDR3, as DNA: TGTGCCAGCAGCCCGGGACAGATCTATGGCTACACCTTC.

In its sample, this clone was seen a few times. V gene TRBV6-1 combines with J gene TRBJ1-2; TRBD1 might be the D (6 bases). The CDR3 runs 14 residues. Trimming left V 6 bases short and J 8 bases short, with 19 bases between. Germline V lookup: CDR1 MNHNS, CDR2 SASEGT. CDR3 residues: CASRKPSTGDGYTF. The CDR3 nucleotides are TGTGCCAGCAGGAAGCCGTCGACAGGTGACGGCTACACCTTC.

The CDR3 nucleotides are TGTGCCAGCAGTGAAGGGACGAGATCTGGCTACACCTTC. Translated, it gives CASSEGTRSGYTF. The chain recombines TRBV2 with TRBJ1-2; D unresolved. CDR3 length equals 13 residues. Trimming cost V 1 base and J 7 bases, with 10 bases left between them. In germline, CDR1 is SNHLY, CDR2 FYNNEI.

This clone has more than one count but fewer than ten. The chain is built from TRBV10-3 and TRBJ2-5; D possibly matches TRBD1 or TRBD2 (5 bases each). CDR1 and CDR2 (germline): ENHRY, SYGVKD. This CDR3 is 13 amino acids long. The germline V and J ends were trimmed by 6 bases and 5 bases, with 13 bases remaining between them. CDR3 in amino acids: CAISPGTTETQYF. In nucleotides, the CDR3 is TGTGCCATCAGCCCGGGGACGACGGAGACCCAGTACTTC.

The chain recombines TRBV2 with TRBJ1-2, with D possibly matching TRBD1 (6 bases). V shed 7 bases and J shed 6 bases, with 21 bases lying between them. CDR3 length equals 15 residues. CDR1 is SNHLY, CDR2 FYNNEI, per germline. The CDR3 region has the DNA TGTGCCAGCAAACCCGACGCGGGGGCGTCTAATGGCTACACCTTC. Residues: CASKPDAGASNGYTF.

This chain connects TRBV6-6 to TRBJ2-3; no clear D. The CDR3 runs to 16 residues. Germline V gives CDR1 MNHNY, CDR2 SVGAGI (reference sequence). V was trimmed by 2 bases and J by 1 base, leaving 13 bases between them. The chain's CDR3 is CASSYGRQDRTDTQYF. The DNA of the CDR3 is TGTGCCAGCAGTTACGGGCGGCAAGACCGCACAGATACGCAGTATTTT.

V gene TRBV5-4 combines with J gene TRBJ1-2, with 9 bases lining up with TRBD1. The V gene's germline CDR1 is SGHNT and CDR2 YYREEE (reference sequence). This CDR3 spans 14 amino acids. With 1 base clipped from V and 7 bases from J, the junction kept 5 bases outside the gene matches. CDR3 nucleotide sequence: TGTGCCAGCAGCTTGCGTACGGGACAGGGTGGCTACACCTTC. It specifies CASSLRTGQGGYTF.

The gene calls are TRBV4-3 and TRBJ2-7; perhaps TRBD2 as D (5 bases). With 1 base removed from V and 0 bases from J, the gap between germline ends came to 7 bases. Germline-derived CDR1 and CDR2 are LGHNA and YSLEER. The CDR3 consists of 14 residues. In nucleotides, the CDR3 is TGCGCCAGCAGCCAAGGGAGGAGCTCCTACGAGCAGTACTTC. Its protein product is CASSQGRSSYEQYF.

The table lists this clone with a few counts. The CDR3 region is CASSMDRGHYNEQFF. The CDR3, as DNA: TGTGCCAGCAGCATGGACAGGGGACACTACAATGAGCAGTTCTTC. V and J are TRBV13 and TRBJ2-1; TRBD1 matches at 9 bases. With V trimmed by 5 bases and J by 3 bases, 5 bases remained unmatched. The CDR3 sequence is 15 residues long. Per germline, CDR1 PRHDT and CDR2 FYEKMQ (reference sequence).

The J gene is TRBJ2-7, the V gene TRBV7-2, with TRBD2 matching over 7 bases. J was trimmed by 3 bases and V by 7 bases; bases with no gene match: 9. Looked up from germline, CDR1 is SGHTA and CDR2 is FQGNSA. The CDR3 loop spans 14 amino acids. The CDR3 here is CASTMGGSHYEQYF. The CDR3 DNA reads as TGTGCCAGCACAATGGGGGGGTCGCACTACGAGCAGTACTTC. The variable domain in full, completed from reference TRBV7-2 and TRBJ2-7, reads GAGVSQSPSNKVTEKGKDVELRCDPISGHTALYWYRQSLGQGLEFLIYFQGNSAPDKSGLPSDRFSAERTGGSVSTLTIQRTQQEDSAVYLCASTMGGSHYEQYFGPGTRLTVT.

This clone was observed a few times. This CDR3 reads CASSQVGGSTDTQYF. DNA of the CDR3: TGTGCCAGCAGCCAAGTTGGGGGGAGCACAGATACGCAGTATTTT. This chain connects TRBV14 to TRBJ2-3, with D perhaps TRBD2 (6 bases). Trimming left V 1 base short and J 0 bases short, with 8 bases between. The CDR3 consists of 15 residues. Germline V gene data show CDR1 as SGHDN and CDR2 as FVKESK.

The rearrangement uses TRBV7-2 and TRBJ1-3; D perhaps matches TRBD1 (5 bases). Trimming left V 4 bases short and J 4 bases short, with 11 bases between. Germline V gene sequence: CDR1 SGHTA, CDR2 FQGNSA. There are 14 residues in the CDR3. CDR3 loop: CASSSWTNGNTIYF. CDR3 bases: TGTGCCAGCAGCTCCTGGACAAACGGAAACACCATATATTTT.

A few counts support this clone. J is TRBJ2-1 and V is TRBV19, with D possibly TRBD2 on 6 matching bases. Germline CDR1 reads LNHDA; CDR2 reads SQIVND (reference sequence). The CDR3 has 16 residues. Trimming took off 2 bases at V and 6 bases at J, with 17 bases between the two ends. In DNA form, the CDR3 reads TGTGCCAGTAGTATAATGTGGCAGGAGGGAAGCAATGAGCAGTTCTTC. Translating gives CASSIMWQEGSNEQFF.

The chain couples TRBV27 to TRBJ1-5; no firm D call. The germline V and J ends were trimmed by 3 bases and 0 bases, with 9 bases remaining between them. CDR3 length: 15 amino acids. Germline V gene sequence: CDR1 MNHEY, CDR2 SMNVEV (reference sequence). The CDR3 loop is CASSFSSYSNQPQHF. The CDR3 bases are TGTGCCAGCAGTTTCTCCAGCTATAGCAATCAGCCCCAGCATTTT.

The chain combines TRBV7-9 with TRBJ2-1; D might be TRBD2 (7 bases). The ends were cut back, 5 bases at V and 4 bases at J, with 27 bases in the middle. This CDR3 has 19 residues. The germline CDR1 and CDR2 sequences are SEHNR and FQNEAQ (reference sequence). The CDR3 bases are TGTGCCAGCAGCCCACCAAGGGGGGGCAGCTCCACGGCTTACAATGAGCAGTTCTTC. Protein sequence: CASSPPRGGSSTAYNEQFF.

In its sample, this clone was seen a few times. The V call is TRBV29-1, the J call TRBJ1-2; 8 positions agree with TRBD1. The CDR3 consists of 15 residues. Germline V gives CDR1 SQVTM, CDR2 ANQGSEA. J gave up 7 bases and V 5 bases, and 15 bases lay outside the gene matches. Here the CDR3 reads CSVTRDGTGSAGYTF. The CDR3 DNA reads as TGCAGCGTTACCCGGGACGGGACAGGATCGGCTGGCTACACCTTC.

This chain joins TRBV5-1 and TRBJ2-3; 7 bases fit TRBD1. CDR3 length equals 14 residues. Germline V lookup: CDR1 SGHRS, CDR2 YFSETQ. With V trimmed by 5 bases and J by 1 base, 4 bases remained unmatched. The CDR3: CASSSGTGTDTQYF. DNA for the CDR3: TGCGCCAGCAGTTCCGGGACAGGCACAGATACGCAGTATTTT.

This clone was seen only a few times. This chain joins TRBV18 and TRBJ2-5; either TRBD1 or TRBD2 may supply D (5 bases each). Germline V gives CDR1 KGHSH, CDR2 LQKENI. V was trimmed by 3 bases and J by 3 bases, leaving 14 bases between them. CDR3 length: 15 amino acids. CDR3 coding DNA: TGTGCCAGCTCACCGGGAGACAGAGGGGAAGAGACCCAGTACTTC. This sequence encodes CASSPGDRGEETQYF. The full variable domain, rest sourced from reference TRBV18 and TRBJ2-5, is NAGVMQNPRHLVRRRGQEARLRCSPMKGHSHVYWYRQLPEEGLKFMVYLQKENIIDESGMPKERFSAEFPKEGPSILRIQQVVRGDSAAYFCASSPGDRGEETQYFGPGTRLLVL.

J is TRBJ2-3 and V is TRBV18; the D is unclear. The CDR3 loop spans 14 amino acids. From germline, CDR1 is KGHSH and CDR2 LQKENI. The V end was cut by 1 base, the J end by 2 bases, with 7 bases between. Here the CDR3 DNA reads TGTGCCAGCTCACCACTAGATAACACAGATACGCAGTATTTT. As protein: CASSPLDNTDTQYF.